The 17 T cell receptor beta chains below were found in one sample sequenced in a study of cytomegalovirus exposure and HLA in healthy donors. Amplification used 60 Vbeta primers and 13 Jbeta primers. Generated by immunoSEQ multiplex PCR, the TCRdb table keeps only in-frame clones and is missing some. Among around 97,000 clones listed, around 72% were seen once. Sequencing was performed on PBMCs. Receptors originate from a man in his forties in good health and CMV-seronegative.

The chain uses TRBV13 and TRBJ1-2, with 7 bases that match TRBD1. V shed 2 bases, J shed 8 bases, and the junction held 11 bases outside the gene matches. This CDR3 is 15 amino acids long. The germline V gene has CDR1 PRHDT and CDR2 FYEKMQ (reference sequence). CDR3 bases: TGTGCCAGCAGCTTACCCCGAGAGGGGGCATGGGGCTACACCTTC. The encoded protein is CASSLPREGAWGYTF. Full variable domain (missing parts from reference TRBV13 and TRBJ1-2): AAGVIQSPRHLIKEKRETATLKCYPIPRHDTVYWYQQGPGQDPQFLISFYEKMQSDKGSIPDRFSAQQFSDYHSELNMSSLELGDSALYFCASSLPREGAWGYTFGSGTRLTVV.

This clone turned up a few times. V is TRBV2 and J is TRBJ1-1; D is perhaps TRBD1 (5 bases). This CDR3 comprises 15 residues. V lost 8 bases and J 0 bases, leaving 16 bases between the germline ends. Germline V gene data show CDR1 as SNHLY and CDR2 as FYNNEI. CDR3 sequence: CASVQAGLMNTEAFF. CDR3 coding DNA: TGTGCCAGCGTCCAGGCGGGACTAATGAACACTGAAGCTTTCTTT.

The rearrangement links TRBV28 to TRBJ2-5; 8 bases fit TRBD2. V gave up 1 base and J gave up 2 bases; unmatched junction bases: 9. Germline V CDR1 and CDR2: MDHEN, SYDVKM. The CDR3 has 17 residues. CDR3 residues: CASSLFNGGAGQETQYF. CDR3 coding DNA: TGTGCCAGCAGTTTATTTAACGGGGGGGCGGGACAAGAGACCCAGTACTTC.

The chain couples TRBV6-1 to TRBJ2-1; D is ambiguous. This CDR3 is 13 amino acids long. Germline CDR1 MNHNS, CDR2 SASEGT. V lost 8 bases and J 4 bases, leaving 12 bases between the germline ends. The CDR3 region is CASSVSGYNEQFF. The DNA of the CDR3 is TGTGCCAGCTCCGTGTCCGGGTACAATGAGCAGTTCTTC.

The CDR3 reads CASSQDLGGENTGELFF. CDR3 in DNA: TGTGCCAGCAGCCAAGATCTGGGGGGGGAGAACACCGGGGAGCTGTTTTTT. The genes are TRBV14 and TRBJ2-2; the match to TRBD2 covers 7 bases. The germline gives CDR1 SGHDN, CDR2 FVKESK. The V gene end was trimmed by 0 bases and the J gene end by 1 base; junction bases not matched to a gene: 5. This CDR3 has 17 amino acids.

This clone was observed a handful of times. This chain uses TRBV7-2 with TRBJ2-5; D ambiguous. Germline V gene sequence: CDR1 SGHTA, CDR2 FQGNSA. The CDR3 is 13 amino acids. V dropped 3 bases and J dropped 2 bases, with 7 bases sitting between them. The CDR3 DNA reads TGTGCCAGCAGCTTCTATTATCAAGAGACCCAGTACTTC. This gives the protein CASSFYYQETQYF.

This chain links TRBV28 with TRBJ2-7; tentative D call: TRBD1 (6 bases). The length of the CDR3 is 14 residues. The V end was cut by 5 bases, the J end by 5 bases, with 16 bases between. CDR1 and CDR2 from the germline V gene are MDHEN and SYDVKM. CDR3 sequence: CASSPGQLWDEQYF. CDR3 coding DNA: TGTGCCAGCAGTCCAGGACAGTTATGGGACGAGCAGTACTTC.

The chain combines TRBV6-5 with TRBJ2-3; 7 bases are a match to TRBD1. This CDR3 is built from 13 residues. V dropped 6 bases and J dropped 2; count of bases not matched to a gene: 2. CDR1 MNHEY and CDR2 SVGAGI come from the germline V gene. CDR3 DNA sequence: TGTGCCAGCAGAAGGGGGCACACAGATACGCAGTATTTT. Amino acids: CASRRGHTDTQYF.

The CDR3: CASSLSVRSPLHF. The CDR3 DNA follows: TGTGCCAGCAGTCTATCCGTCCGGTCACCCCTCCACTTT. This sequence joins TRBV6-5 and TRBJ1-6; D uncertain. The CDR3 is made up of 13 amino acids. V was shortened by 5 bases and J by 10 bases, with 12 bases between the two germline ends. Germline CDR1 is MNHEY and CDR2 is SVGAGI.

The chain uses TRBV6-1 and TRBJ1-5; weak D call: TRBD1 (6 bases). This CDR3 comprises 15 residues. Trimming left V 2 bases short and J 0 bases short, with 8 bases between. Germline V gives CDR1 MNHNS, CDR2 SASEGT. The CDR3 sequence: CASSETGYSNQPQHF. Here the CDR3 DNA reads TGTGCCAGCAGTGAAACAGGGTATAGCAATCAGCCCCAGCATTTT.

This clone was counted once. The chain is built from TRBV5-1 and TRBJ2-7, with a tentative D call TRBD1 (5 bases). Germline V gene lookup returns CDR1 SGHRS and CDR2 YFSETQ. V shed 5 bases and J shed 2 bases, with 11 bases lying between them. The CDR3 contains 13 residues. The CDR3 DNA reads as TGCGCCAGCAGAGAAGGGGCCACCTACGAGCAGTACTTC. Translating it yields CASREGATYEQYF.

V is TRBV25-1 and J is TRBJ2-5, with 7 bases lining up with TRBD2. The J call is uncertain, as TRBJ2-7 better fits the DNA end. CDR1 MGHDK and CDR2 SYGVNS come from the germline V gene. The CDR3 runs 15 residues. In DNA, the CDR3 is TGTGCCAGCAGTGACCCTGCAGCGGGATCCTACGAGCAGTACTTC. Translating gives CASSDPAAGSYEQYF.

This clone was recorded once. V is TRBV10-3 and J is TRBJ2-7, with unresolved D. Per the germline V gene, CDR1 is ENHRY and CDR2 is SYGVKD. CDR3 size: 13 residues. V was pared by 6 bases and J by 7 bases, with 16 bases between. CDR3 DNA sequence: TGTGCCATCAGCATAGGTAGAGCGTGGGAGCAGTACTTC. Residues: CAISIGRAWEQYF.

The CDR3: CASSQEYGEYEQYF. The DNA for the CDR3 is TGCGCCAGCAGCCAAGAATACGGGGAATACGAGCAGTACTTC. The rearrangement links TRBV4-3 to TRBJ2-7, with D tentatively TRBD2 (5 bases). This CDR3 has 14 residues. Per germline, CDR1 LGHNA and CDR2 YSLEER. V dropped 0 bases and J dropped 4 bases, with 10 bases sitting between them.

The chain combines TRBV5-6 with TRBJ1-2, with no clear D. Germline lookup yields CDR1 SGHDT and CDR2 YYEEEE. This CDR3 comprises 13 residues. Trimming cost V 4 bases and J 2 bases, with 9 bases left between them. CDR3 sequence (DNA): TGTGCCAGCAGCGCCGCGGCAAACTATGGCTACACCTTC. Encoded protein: CASSAAANYGYTF.

CDR3 nucleotide sequence: TGTGCCAGCAGCCCTAGTATAGGACAAAATTCACCCCTCCACTTT. Translating it yields CASSPSIGQNSPLHF. The rearrangement joins TRBV7-9 to TRBJ1-6, with D possibly being TRBD1 (5 bases). The CDR3 loop spans 15 amino acids. Trimming pared 5 bases from V and 7 bases from J, leaving 15 bases between. Germline loops: CDR1 SEHNR, CDR2 FQNEAQ (reference sequence).

The chain employs TRBV6-1 and TRBJ2-7, with a possible D match to TRBD2 (6 bases). The ends were cut back, 8 bases at V and 3 bases at J, with 17 bases in the middle. CDR1 is MNHNS, CDR2 SASEGT, per germline. This CDR3 contains 14 residues. CDR3 in amino acids: CASLPSSAFYEQYF. CDR3 nucleotide sequence: TGTGCCAGCCTCCCTTCTAGCGCCTTCTACGAGCAGTACTTC.